What follows are 10 T cell receptor beta chains derived from one specimen sequenced in a study of blood T cell repertoires in COVID-19. Sequencing was performed with immunoSEQ multiplex PCR; in TCRdb, only in-frame clones are kept and a portion is missing. The sample includes more than 200,000 clones, more than 75% seen only once; the top ten take about 1.5%. The sample consisted of PBMCs or T cells enriched from blood (not recorded which). The receptors were sampled from a woman between 45 and 60 years old who had recovered from COVID-19.

Only a few counts were recorded for this clone. The J gene is TRBJ1-3, the V gene TRBV11-2; 7 nucleotides align to TRBD1. The CDR3 covers 16 residues. Trimming at V came to 5 bases and at J to 2 bases, leaving 9 bases not matched to a gene. Per germline, CDR1 SGHAT and CDR2 FQNNGV. CDR3 loop: CASSGGQLGAGNTIYF. CDR3 coding DNA: TGTGCCAGCAGCGGGGGACAGCTAGGCGCTGGAAACACCATATATTTT.

The chain carries TRBV28 and TRBJ2-1, with TRBD2 matching 8 bases. The CDR3 runs 15 residues. Losses at the gene ends were 6 bases for V and 0 bases for J; bases not matched to a gene: 4. Germline V CDR1 and CDR2: MDHEN, SYDVKM. CDR3 residues: CASRSSGRSYNEQFF. The DNA for the CDR3 is TGTGCCAGCAGGTCTAGCGGGCGCTCCTACAATGAGCAGTTCTTC.

V and J are TRBV27 and TRBJ2-3; 7 bases fit TRBD1. The CDR3 length is 13 residues. Germline V gives CDR1 MNHEY, CDR2 SMNVEV (reference sequence). J gave up 2 bases and V 6 bases, and 2 bases lay outside the gene matches. CDR3 loop: CASRTGVTDTQYF. CDR3 nucleotide sequence: TGTGCCAGCAGAACAGGGGTCACAGATACGCAGTATTTT.

The chain combines TRBV11-2 with TRBJ1-3; TRBD1 is a possible D gene (6 bases). Trimming removed 5 bases from V and 0 bases from J, with 11 bases in between. Germline V lookup: CDR1 SGHAT, CDR2 FQNNGV. This CDR3 comprises 15 residues. As DNA, the CDR3 is TGTGCCAGCAGCCCTGGACAGCTCTCTGGAAACACCATATATTTT. It yields the protein CASSPGQLSGNTIYF.

This sequence joins TRBV10-3 and TRBJ2-1, with 12 bases that match TRBD2. With V trimmed by 0 bases and J by 6 bases, 18 bases remained unmatched. Looked up from germline, CDR1 is ENHRY and CDR2 is SYGVKD. The CDR3 covers 21 residues. For the CDR3, the DNA is TGTGCCATCAGTGAGTCGGGTGGATCGTGGACTAGCGGGGTCCCGGGCAATGAGCAGTTCTTC. Translation gives CAISESGGSWTSGVPGNEQFF.

This chain connects TRBV4-3 to TRBJ1-3; no definite D call. The germline CDR1 and CDR2 sequences are LGHNA and YSLEER. The V end was cut by 0 bases, the J end by 1 base, with 10 bases between. This CDR3 comprises 16 residues. CDR3 loop: CASSQDFSFSGNTIYF. In DNA form, the CDR3 reads TGCGCCAGCAGCCAAGATTTCTCCTTTTCTGGAAACACCATATATTTT.

The chain couples TRBV7-2 to TRBJ2-3; D gene unclear. Trimming left V 3 bases short and J 7 bases short, with 11 bases between. CDR1 SGHTA and CDR2 FQGNSA come from the germline V gene. This CDR3 comprises 13 residues. This chain's CDR3 is CASSFASDNTQYF. The CDR3 DNA follows: TGTGCCAGCAGCTTCGCCAGCGATAATACGCAGTATTTT.

The chain has TRBV4-1 and TRBJ2-1; TRBD2 aligns across 10 bases. CDR3 length: 17 residues. Germline CDR1 reads MGHRA; CDR2 reads YSYEKL. The trim removed 4 bases at V and 4 bases at J, leaving 10 bases unmatched. CDR3 loop: CASSRERTSGLYNEQFF. CDR3 DNA: TGCGCCAGCAGCCGAGAGAGGACTAGCGGCTTATACAATGAGCAGTTCTTC.

This clone was recorded once. The rearrangement joins TRBV27 to TRBJ2-3; D is uncertain. V was pared by 4 bases and J by 0 bases, with 11 bases between. CDR1 is MNHEY and CDR2 is SMNVEV in the germline V gene (reference sequence). CDR3 length: 15 residues. In DNA, the CDR3 is TGTGCCAGCAGTTCCGTTATAATGAGCACAGATACGCAGTATTTT. Translation: CASSSVIMSTDTQYF.

The chain couples TRBV28 to TRBJ2-7, with D possibly being TRBD1 (6 bases). V gave up 6 bases and J gave up 6 bases, with 21 bases separating them. This CDR3 is built from 15 residues. Germline CDR1 MDHEN, CDR2 SYDVKM. CDR3 DNA sequence: TGTGCCAGCAGCCCTCAACAGGGATTCTTGGGCGAGCAGTACTTC. This encodes CASSPQQGFLGEQYF. Filled out from reference TRBV28 and TRBJ2-7, the complete variable domain reads DVKVTQSSRYLVKRTGEKVFLECVQDMDHENMFWYRQDPGLGLRLIYFSYDVKMKEKGDIPEGYSVSREKKERFSLILESASTNQTSMYLCASSPQQGFLGEQYFGPGTRLTVT.